This note documents a single TCR beta chain sequence. Arm-PCR of CDR3 regions and iRepertoire HTBI primers were the basis on which TCR beta libraries were built. MiXCR was run by TCRdb on the multiplex PCR reads, yielding one entry per CDR3 protein. The data contain a few hundred thousand distinct CDR3 sequences, about 18% of them singletons. The germline V gene has CDR1 SGDLS and CDR2 YYNGEE. Trimming stripped 4 bases from V and 4 bases from J, with 11 bases between. The CDR3 contains 13 residues. Time point indicated: newly diagnosed GD, antithyroid drugs for less than 3 months. The TCR library was made from RNA that had been extracted from PBMCs in TRIzol. The data were obtained in a study of regulatory T cells in long-lasting Graves disease. Study information: Graves' cases, newly diagnosed, had used antithyroid drugs under 3 months.

The sample also formed part of further work on T cells in Graves' hyperthyroidism and ophthalmopathy.

The rearrangement uses TRBV9 and TRBJ2-5; TRBD1 or TRBD2 may be the D gene (5 bases each). This specimen was peripheral blood mononuclear cells (PBMCs), taken at new diagnosis, from a patient treated with antithyroid drugs. This sequence originates from a woman aged 25-40 years with Graves disease. This CDR3 is CASSSPGRETQYF. The CDR3 DNA is TGTGCCAGCAGCTCCCCGGGGCGAGAGACCCAGTACTTC.